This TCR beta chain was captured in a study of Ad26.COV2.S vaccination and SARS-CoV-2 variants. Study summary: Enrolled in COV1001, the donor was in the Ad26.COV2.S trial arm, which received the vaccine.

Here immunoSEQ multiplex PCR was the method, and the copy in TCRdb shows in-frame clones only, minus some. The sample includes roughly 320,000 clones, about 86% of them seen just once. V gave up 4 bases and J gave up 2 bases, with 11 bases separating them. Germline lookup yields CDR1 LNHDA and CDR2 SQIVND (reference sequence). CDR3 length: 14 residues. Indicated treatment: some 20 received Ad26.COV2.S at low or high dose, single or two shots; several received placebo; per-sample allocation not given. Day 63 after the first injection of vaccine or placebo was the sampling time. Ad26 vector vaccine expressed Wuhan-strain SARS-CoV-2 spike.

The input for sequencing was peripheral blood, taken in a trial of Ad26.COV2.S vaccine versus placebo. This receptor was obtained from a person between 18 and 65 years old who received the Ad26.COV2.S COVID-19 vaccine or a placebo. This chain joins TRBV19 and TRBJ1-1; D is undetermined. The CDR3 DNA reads TGTGCCAGTAGTAGCGGGCAGCTCAACACTGAAGCTTTCTTT. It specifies CASSSGQLNTEAFF.